Below are 2 T cell receptor beta chains sequenced from a single sample in a study of cytomegalovirus exposure and HLA in healthy donors. The PCR ran on 60 Vbeta and 13 Jbeta primers. Method: immunoSEQ multiplex PCR; TCRdb's copy keeps in-frame clones and lacks some. The sample includes 210,000 or so clones, about 80% of them seen just once. Sequenced: PBMCs. These receptor sequences come from a girl aged 5 to 17 in good health and CMV-seronegative.

The chain carries TRBV9 and TRBJ2-1, with 8 bases identical to TRBD1. The CDR3 sequence is 15 residues long. V gave up 4 bases and J gave up 2 bases; unmatched junction bases: 5. Germline V gives CDR1 SGDLS, CDR2 YYNGEE. Written as DNA, the CDR3 is TGTGCCAGCAGCACCGGGACAGGTACCTACAATGAGCAGTTCTTC. Translated, it gives CASSTGTGTYNEQFF.

This chain connects TRBV27 to TRBJ2-7; D may be TRBD2 (6 bases). Germline V lookup: CDR1 MNHEY, CDR2 SMNVEV (reference sequence). V lost 6 bases, J lost 2 bases, and 14 bases lay in between. The CDR3 extends over 14 amino acids. The CDR3 is CASRPGLQAYEQYF. CDR3 nucleotides: TGTGCCAGCAGACCGGGACTCCAAGCCTACGAGCAGTACTTC.